This T cell receptor beta chain stems from a study of cytomegalovirus exposure and HLA in healthy donors. Study-wide results and limits: Later on, a genetic analysis was performed. It linked a missense variant in DCLRE1C with V- and J-gene trimming of TCR beta. Apart from CMV serostatus, no immune exposure information was available.

A word on this clone: Its specificity is not known.

PCR was performed using 60 Vbeta and 13 Jbeta primers. Under the authors' procedure: It was a later analysis that counted 83 million or so unique TCR beta chains, of which 9 million to 13 million were shared. Only in-frame clones appear in the TCRdb table, and some are missing; sequencing was by immunoSEQ multiplex PCR. That table supplies the V and J calls and clone size; D and trimming were determined from the DNA. The top ten hold about 1.6% of the sample, which has under 200,000 clones, about 81% seen once. The germline gives CDR1 SGHRS, CDR2 YFSETQ. This CDR3 spans 16 amino acids. Germline trimming cut 0 bases from V and 8 bases from J; bases unmatched to any gene: 11.

This TCR derives from a girl between 10 and 17 years old in good health and CMV-seropositive. The rearrangement uses TRBV5-1 and TRBJ2-1, with TRBD1 matching 7 bases. The material sequenced was PBMCs. CDR3 protein: CASSLEGASRRDEQFF. In nucleotides, the CDR3 is TGCGCCAGCAGCTTGGAGGGGGCTTCTAGGCGGGATGAGCAGTTCTTC.